This T cell receptor (beta chain) is drawn from a study of T cell changes during pregnancy in multiple sclerosis. Assay: immunoSEQ multiplex PCR; the TCRdb copy retains only in-frame clones and omits some. The profile shows around 88,000 clones, about nine tenths of them singletons. The sequenced sample was peripheral blood, obtained in the first trimester of pregnancy. This clonotype was obtained from a female donor with multiple sclerosis, enrolled in a pregnancy study.

CDR3 coding DNA: TGCAGCGTTCCCTCACCGACAGGAAACACCATATATTTT. This translates into CSVPSPTGNTIYF. V gene TRBV29-1 combines with J gene TRBJ1-3, with D unclear. The CDR3 has 13 residues. The germline V and J ends were trimmed by 5 bases and 4 bases, with 12 bases remaining between them. From germline, CDR1 is SQVTM and CDR2 ANQGSEA. The entire variable domain, with the rest obtained from reference TRBV29-1 and TRBJ1-3, is as follows: SAVISQKPSRDICQRGTSLTIQCQVDSQVTMMFWYRQQPGQSLTLIATANQGSEATYESGFVIDKFPISRPNLTFSTLTVSNMSPEDSSIYLCSVPSPTGNTIYFGEGSWLTVV.